These 3 T cell receptor beta chains share one sample of origin, sequenced in a study of cytomegalovirus exposure and HLA in healthy donors. PCR primers comprised 60 Vbeta and 13 Jbeta primers. Repertoires were generated with immunoSEQ multiplex PCR, while TCRdb's copy carries only in-frame clones and drops some. The sample includes nearly 200,000 clones, roughly three quarters of them seen just once. Sequencing was performed on PBMCs. The receptors come from a male donor in good health and CMV-seropositive.

The chain employs TRBV5-1 and TRBJ2-1; TRBD2 aligns across 11 bases. The CDR3 totals 14 residues. The ends lost 5 bases at V and 2 bases at J; junction bases unmatched: 0. CDR1 is SGHRS, CDR2 YFSETQ, per germline. The CDR3 bases are TGCGCCAGCAGGACTAGCGGGACCTACAATGAGCAGTTCTTC. It encodes CASRTSGTYNEQFF.

The chain has TRBV7-3 and TRBJ1-1; 8 bases are shared with TRBD1. The CDR3 is made up of 17 amino acids. V was clipped by 6 bases and J by 4 bases; unmatched bases: 16. Germline loops: CDR1 SGHTA, CDR2 FQGTGA. The CDR3 sequence is CASSFTGGPDVFTEAFF. The CDR3 nucleotides are TGTGCCAGCAGTTTTACAGGGGGTCCGGACGTGTTCACTGAAGCTTTCTTT.

This clone was seen a few times. The chain employs TRBV28 and TRBJ2-7, with D maybe TRBD2 (6 bases). The CDR3 loop spans 14 amino acids. Trimming left V 10 bases short and J 2 bases short, with 18 bases between. The germline V gene encodes CDR1 MDHEN and CDR2 SYDVKM. CDR3 sequence: CATQGTGGAYEQYF. The CDR3 DNA sequence: TGTGCCACCCAAGGGACCGGAGGGGCCTACGAGCAGTACTTC. Full variable domain (rest looked up from reference TRBV28 and TRBJ2-7): DVKVTQSSRYLVKRTGEKVFLECVQDMDHENMFWYRQDPGLGLRLIYFSYDVKMKEKGDIPEGYSVSREKKERFSLILESASTNQTSMYLCATQGTGGAYEQYFGPGTRLTVT.